This T cell receptor (beta chain) derives from a study of cytotoxic CD8 clonotypes in ibrutinib-treated CLL. Study context: The patients comprised about a dozen relapsed/refractory and about 15 treatment-naive cases, 17 IGHV unmutated. Partial responders around 24, complete 2; some twelve progressed and around 15 stayed in remission by median approximately 5.5 years. Per sample, productive templates averaged approximately 250,000 and productive rearrangements averaged about 92,000.

The sample holds one count of this clone. A clone one base away is much larger, so this may be a read error. This CDR3 is also generated by other DNA sequences in the sample. Assay used: immunoSEQ multiplex PCR; TCRdb lists only in-frame clones, some missing. This sample has 55,000 to 85,000 clones; over 75% occur once, and the top ten carry 3.1%. CDR1 and CDR2 from the germline V gene are MNHEY and SMNVEV (reference sequence). Trimming removed 1 base from V and 7 bases from J, with 16 bases in between. CDR3 size: 15 residues. This sequence originates from a human donor with chronic lymphocytic leukemia. The J gene is TRBJ2-5, the V gene TRBV27, with D possibly being TRBD2 (7 bases). Sequenced here: PBMCs, sampled after 12 months of ibrutinib treatment. Here the CDR3 reads CASSLWGREGGTQYF. The CDR3 region has the DNA TGTGCCAGCAGTTTATGGGGCAGGGAGGGGGGGACCCAGTACTTC.